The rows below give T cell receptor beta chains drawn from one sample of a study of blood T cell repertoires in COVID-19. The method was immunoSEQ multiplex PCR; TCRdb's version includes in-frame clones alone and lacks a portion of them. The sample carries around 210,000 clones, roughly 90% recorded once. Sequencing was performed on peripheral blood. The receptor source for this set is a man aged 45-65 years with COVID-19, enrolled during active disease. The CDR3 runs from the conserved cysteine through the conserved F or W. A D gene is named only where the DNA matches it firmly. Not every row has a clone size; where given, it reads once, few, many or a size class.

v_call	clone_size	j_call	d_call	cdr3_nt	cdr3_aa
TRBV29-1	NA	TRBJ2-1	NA	TGCAGCGCTCTCGCGTGGCAGGCCAACTACAATGAGCAGTTCTTC	CSALAWQANYNEQFF
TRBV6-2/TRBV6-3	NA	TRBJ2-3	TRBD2	TGTGCCAGCAGTCGCGGCCAGGAAAGGACTAGCGGGGGGGCCGGATATACGCAGTATTTT	CASSRGQERTSGGAGYTQYF
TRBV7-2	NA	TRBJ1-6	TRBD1	TGTGCCAGCAGCTTCAGGGACAGGGGAGATTCACCCCTCCACTTT	CASSFRDRGDSPLHF
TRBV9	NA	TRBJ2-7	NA	TGTGCCAGCGAGCCCCACCTCGGGGGGCCCTACGAGCAGTACTTC	CASEPHLGGPYEQYF
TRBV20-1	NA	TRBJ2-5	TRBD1	TGCAGTGCTAGTCCAGGGGGTACGGAGACCCAGTACTTC	CSASPGGTETQYF
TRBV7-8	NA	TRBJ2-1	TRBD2	TGTGCCAGCAGCCCCGCCGGACTAGCGTTGAATGAGCAGTTCTTC	CASSPAGLALNEQFF
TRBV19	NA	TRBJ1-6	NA	TGTGCCAGTTCCCAAGCCACCTATAATTCACCCCTCCACTTT	CASSQATYNSPLHF
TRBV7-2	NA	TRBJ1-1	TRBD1	TGTGCCAGCATCCACGACAGGGGTTTCACTGAAGCTTTCTTT	CASIHDRGFTEAFF
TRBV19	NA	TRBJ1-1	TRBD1	TGTGCCAGTAGTCCGACAGGGGACACTGAAGCTTTCTTT	CASSPTGDTEAFF
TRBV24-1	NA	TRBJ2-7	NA	TGTGCCACCAGTGGCACAGGGAAGCCCGACGAGCAGTACTTC	CATSGTGKPDEQYF
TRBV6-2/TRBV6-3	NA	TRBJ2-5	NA	TGTGCCAGCAGTTCGGACACTTTTGAAGAGACCCAGTACTTC	CASSSDTFEETQYF
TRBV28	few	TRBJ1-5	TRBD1	TGTGCCAGCAGTTTAGGGACAGGGTGGGTCCAGCCCCAGCATTTT	CASSLGTGWVQPQHF
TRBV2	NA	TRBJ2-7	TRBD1	TGTGCCAGCAGCTGGGACAGGGTCCACGAGCAGTACTTC	CASSWDRVHEQYF
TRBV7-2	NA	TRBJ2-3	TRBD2	TGTGCCAGCAGCTTAGTTAGCGGGGGGGCAGATACGCAGTATTTT	CASSLVSGGADTQYF
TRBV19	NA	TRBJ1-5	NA	TGTGCCAGTAGAGAACAGGGCTCGAGGAATCAGCCCCAGCATTTT	CASREQGSRNQPQHF
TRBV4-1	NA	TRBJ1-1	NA	TGCGCCAGCAGCACCCAACTTGCTGGGACGGGAGGTTCTGAAGCTTTCTTT	CASSTQLAGTGGSEAFF
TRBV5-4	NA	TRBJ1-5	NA	TGTGCCAGCAGCTTCCCAGGCAATCAGCCCCAGCATTTT	CASSFPGNQPQHF
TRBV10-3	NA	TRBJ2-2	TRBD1	TGTGCCATCAGAACTCCGGGACAGGGGGCTTTGAACACCGGGGAGCTGTTTTTT	CAIRTPGQGALNTGELFF
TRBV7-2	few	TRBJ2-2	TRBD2	TGTGCCAGCAGCGCTACTAGCGGGGGCTACACCGGGGAGCTGTTTTTT	CASSATSGGYTGELFF
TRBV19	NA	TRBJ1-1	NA	TGTGCCAGTAGTATTTTCTCCGGCAGGGCCCCTGAAGCTTTCTTT	CASSIFSGRAPEAFF
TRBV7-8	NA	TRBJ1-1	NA	TGTGCCAGCAGCGTGGGAGGGATGAACACTGAAGCTTTCTTT	CASSVGGMNTEAFF
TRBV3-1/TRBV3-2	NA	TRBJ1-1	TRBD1	TGTGCCAGCAGCCAAGAGCTAGGACAGGCGAACACTGAAGCTTTCTTT	CASSQELGQANTEAFF